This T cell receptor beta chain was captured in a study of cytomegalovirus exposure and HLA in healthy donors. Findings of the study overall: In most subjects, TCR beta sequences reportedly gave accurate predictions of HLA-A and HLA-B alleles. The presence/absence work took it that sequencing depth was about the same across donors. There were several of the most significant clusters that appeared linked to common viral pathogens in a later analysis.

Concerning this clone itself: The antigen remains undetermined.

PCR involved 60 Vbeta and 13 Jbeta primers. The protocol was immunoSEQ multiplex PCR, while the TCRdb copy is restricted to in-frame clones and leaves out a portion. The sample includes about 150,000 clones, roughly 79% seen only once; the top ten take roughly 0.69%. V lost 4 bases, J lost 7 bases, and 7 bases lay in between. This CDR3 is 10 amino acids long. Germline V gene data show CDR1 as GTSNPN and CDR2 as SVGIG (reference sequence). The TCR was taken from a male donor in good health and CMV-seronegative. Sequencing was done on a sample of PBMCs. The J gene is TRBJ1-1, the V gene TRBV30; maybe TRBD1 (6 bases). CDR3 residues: CAWNRVEAFF. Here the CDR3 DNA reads TGTGCCTGGAACAGGGTTGAAGCTTTCTTT.